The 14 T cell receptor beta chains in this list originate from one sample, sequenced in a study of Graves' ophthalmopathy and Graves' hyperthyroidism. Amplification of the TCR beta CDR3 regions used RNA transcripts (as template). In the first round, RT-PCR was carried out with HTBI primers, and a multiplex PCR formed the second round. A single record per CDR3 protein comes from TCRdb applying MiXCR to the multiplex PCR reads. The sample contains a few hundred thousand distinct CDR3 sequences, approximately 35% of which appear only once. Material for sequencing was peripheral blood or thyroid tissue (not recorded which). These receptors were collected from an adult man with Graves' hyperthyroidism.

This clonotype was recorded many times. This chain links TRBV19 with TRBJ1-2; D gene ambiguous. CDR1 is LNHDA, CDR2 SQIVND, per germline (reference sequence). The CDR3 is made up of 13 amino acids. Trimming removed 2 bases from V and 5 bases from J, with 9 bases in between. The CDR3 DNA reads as TGTGCCAGTAGTATACAGCCAGTTTATGGCTACACCTTC. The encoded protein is CASSIQPVYGYTF.

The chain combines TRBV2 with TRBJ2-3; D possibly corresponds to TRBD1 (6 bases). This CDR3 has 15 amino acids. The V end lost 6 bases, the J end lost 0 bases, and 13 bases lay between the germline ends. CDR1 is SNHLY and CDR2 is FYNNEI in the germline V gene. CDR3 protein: CASRQGMVSTDTQYF. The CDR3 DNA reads TGTGCCAGCAGACAGGGTATGGTGAGCACAGATACGCAGTATTTT.

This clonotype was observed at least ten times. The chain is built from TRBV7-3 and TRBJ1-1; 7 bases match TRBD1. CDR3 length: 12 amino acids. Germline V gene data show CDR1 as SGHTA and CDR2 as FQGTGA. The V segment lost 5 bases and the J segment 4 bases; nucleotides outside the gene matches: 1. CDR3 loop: CASSPGGTEAFF. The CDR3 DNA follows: TGTGCCAGCAGCCCAGGGGGCACTGAAGCTTTCTTT.

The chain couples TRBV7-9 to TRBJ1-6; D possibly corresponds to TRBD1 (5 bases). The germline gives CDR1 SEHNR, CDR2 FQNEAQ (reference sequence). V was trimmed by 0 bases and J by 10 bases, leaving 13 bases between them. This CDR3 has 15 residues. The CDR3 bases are TGTGCCAGCAGCTTAGCAGGCGGGGCTGCATCACCCCTCCACTTT. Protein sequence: CASSLAGGAASPLHF.

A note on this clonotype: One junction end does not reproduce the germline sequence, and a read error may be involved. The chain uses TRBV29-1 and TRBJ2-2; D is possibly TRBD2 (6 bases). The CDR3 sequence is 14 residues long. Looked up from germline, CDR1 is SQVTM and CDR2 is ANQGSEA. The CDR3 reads CSVRRDRITGKLFF. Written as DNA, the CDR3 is TGCAGCGTGCGGCGGGATCGGATCACCGGGAAGCTGTTTTTT.

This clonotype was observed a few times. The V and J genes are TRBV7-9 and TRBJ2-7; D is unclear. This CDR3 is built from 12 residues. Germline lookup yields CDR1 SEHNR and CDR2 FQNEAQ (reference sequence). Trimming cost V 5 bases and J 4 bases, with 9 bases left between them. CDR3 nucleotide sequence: TGTGCCAGCAGCCCCGTTCCATACGAGCAGTACTTC. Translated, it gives CASSPVPYEQYF.

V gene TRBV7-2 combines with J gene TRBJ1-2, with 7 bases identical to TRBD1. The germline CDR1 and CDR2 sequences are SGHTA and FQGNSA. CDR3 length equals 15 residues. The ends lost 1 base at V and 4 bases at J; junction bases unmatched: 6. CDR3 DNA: TGTGCCAGCAGCTTAGGCCCGGGACAGTCCTATGGCTACACCTTC. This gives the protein CASSLGPGQSYGYTF.

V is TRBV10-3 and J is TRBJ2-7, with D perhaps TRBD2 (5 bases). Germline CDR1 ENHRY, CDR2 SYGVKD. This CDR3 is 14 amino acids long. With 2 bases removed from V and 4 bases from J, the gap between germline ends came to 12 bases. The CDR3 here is CAISEPGIGYEQYF. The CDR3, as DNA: TGTGCCATCAGTGAGCCGGGGATAGGGTACGAGCAGTACTTC.

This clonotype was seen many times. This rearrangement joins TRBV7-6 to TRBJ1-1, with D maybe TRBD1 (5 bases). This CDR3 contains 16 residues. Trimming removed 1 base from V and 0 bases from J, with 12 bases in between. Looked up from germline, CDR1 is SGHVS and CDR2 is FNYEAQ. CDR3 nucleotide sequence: TGTGCCAGCAGCTTAGATCCGGGGGATGTGAACACTGAAGCTTTCTTT. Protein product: CASSLDPGDVNTEAFF.

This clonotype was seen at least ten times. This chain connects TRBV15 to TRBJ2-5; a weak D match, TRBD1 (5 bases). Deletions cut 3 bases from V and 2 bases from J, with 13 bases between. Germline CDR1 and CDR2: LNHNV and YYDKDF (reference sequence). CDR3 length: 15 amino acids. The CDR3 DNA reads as TGTGCCACCAGCAGGGAACCTCAGGGACAAGAGACCCAGTACTTC. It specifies CATSREPQGQETQYF.

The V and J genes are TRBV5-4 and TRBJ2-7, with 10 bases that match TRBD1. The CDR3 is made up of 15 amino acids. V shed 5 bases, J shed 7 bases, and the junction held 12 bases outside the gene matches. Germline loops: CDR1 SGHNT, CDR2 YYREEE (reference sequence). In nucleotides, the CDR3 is TGTGCCAGCAGTTCACGACAGGGGGCGCAAGAAGAGCAGTACTTC. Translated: CASSSRQGAQEEQYF.

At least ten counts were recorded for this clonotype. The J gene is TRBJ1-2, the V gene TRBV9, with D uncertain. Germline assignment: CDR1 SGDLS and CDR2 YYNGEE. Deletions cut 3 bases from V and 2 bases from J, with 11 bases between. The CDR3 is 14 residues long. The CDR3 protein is CASSAHTVNYGYTF. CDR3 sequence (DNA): TGTGCCAGCAGCGCACACACAGTGAACTATGGCTACACCTTC.

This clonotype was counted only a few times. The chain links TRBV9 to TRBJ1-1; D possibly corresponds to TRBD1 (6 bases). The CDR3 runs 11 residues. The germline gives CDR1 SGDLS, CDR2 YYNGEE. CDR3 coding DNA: TGTACAGGGCCGGGTTGCACTGAAGCTTTCTTT. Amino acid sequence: CTGPGCTEAFF.

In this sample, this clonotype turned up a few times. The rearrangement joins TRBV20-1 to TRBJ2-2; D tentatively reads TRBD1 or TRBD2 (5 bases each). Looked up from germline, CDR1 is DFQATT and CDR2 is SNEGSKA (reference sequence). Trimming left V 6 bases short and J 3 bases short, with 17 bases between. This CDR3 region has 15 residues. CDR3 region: CSARGFSGYTGELFF. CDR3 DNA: TGCAGTGCGAGGGGATTTTCAGGGTACACCGGGGAGCTGTTTTTT.